This note documents a single T cell receptor beta chain sequence. Methods used by the authors: Estimation of nucleated cell counts was performed using reference gene primer amplification. Clones were read by immunoSEQ multiplex PCR, and TCRdb kept only the in-frame ones, dropping some. The D gene and trimming were derived from the DNA, and the V and J assignments and clone size from that table. The sample lists around 120,000 clones; almost 70% were seen once. V lost 8 bases, J lost 3 bases, and 3 bases stayed unmatched. Germline loops: CDR1 LGHDT, CDR2 YNNKEL (reference sequence). The CDR3 has 13 amino acids. The entry originates in a study of blood T cell repertoires in COVID-19. Study-level background: Specimens from acute and convalescent COVID-19 originated in the United States, Italy and Spain. PBMCs, B-cell-depleted T cells, or T cells provided the cDNA or gDNA that made up the material.

V is TRBV3-1 (or the pseudogene TRBV3-2) and J is TRBJ1-5, with 8 bases fitting TRBD1. The material sequenced was peripheral blood. The clonotype comes from a woman aged 70-85 years with acute or convalescent COVID-19. The DNA of the CDR3 is TGTGCCAGCGGACAGGGCTACAATCAGCCCCAGCATTTT. This translates into CASGQGYNQPQHF.